This paragraph covers one T cell receptor (beta chain) sequence. The data are from a study of blood T cell repertoires in COVID-19. In the study overall: Material from acute and convalescent COVID-19 was sourced from the United States, Italy and Spain.

The CDR3 length is 12 residues. Germline CDR1 reads SGHNT; CDR2 reads YENEEA. J lost 13 bases, V lost 3 bases, and 2 bases had no gene match. TCRdb keeps only in-frame clones here, not all; method: immunoSEQ multiplex PCR. There are 200,000 to 250,000 clones in the sample; under 90% occur only once, and 3.6% lies in the top ten. This receptor was taken from a woman aged 40 to 50 who had been exposed to COVID-19. V gene TRBV11-3 combines with J gene TRBJ2-1; 11 bases are shared with TRBD2. Sequencing was carried out using PBMCs or T cells enriched from blood (not recorded which). The CDR3 here is CASSFSGGAQFF. CDR3 DNA: TGTGCCAGCAGCTTTAGCGGGGGGGCCCAGTTCTTC.